Below, 26 T cell receptor beta chains from the same sample are listed, as sequenced in a study of CD8 T cells in ankylosing spondylitis. Whole-study findings and limits: Characteristic, it appeared, of ankylosing spondylitis blood was a TCR beta motif of roughly eight highly homologous variants.

Antigen specificity for these receptors is unknown. TCRdb used MiXCR to reprocess the 5' RACE reads, holding one entry per CDR3 protein. The repertoire holds about 700,000 distinct CDR3 sequences, with roughly 20% as singletons. The specimen sequenced was blood, either unsorted or a sorted T cell fraction (not recorded which). Source of these receptors: a male donor with ankylosing spondylitis.

This clonotype was observed a few times. The DNA for the CDR3 is TGTGCCTCCGGGGTACCTGGGAACACTGAAGCTTTCTTT. Protein sequence: CASGVPGNTEAFF. V usage is TRBV7-2 and J usage is TRBJ1-1; the D is unclear. The CDR3 loop spans 13 amino acids. The V gene lost 11 bases and the J gene lost 1 base, with 14 bases spanning the gap. The germline gives CDR1 SGHTA, CDR2 FQGNSA.

This clonotype was found a few times. This sequence joins TRBV11-2 and TRBJ1-1, with D maybe TRBD1 (5 bases). Trimming removed 0 bases at V and 8 bases at J, with 10 bases between. The length of the CDR3 is 13 residues. The V gene's germline CDR1 is SGHAT and CDR2 FQNNGV. CDR3 amino acids: CASSLDRGAEAFF. The CDR3 DNA follows: TGTGCCAGCAGCTTAGATCGAGGGGCAGAAGCTTTCTTT.

The V and J genes are TRBV12-3 or TRBV12-4 and TRBJ1-1; the match to TRBD1 covers 10 bases. This CDR3 is 13 amino acids long. Losses at the gene ends were 7 bases for V and 6 bases for J; bases not matched to a gene: 5. The CDR3 bases are TGTGCCAGCACCCTGACAGGGGGCCCTGAAGCTTTCTTT. Translated, it gives CASTLTGGPEAFF.

This chain joins TRBV7-9 and TRBJ1-2; maybe TRBD1 (5 bases). The CDR3 is 15 amino acids. Germline V CDR1 and CDR2: SEHNR, FQNEAQ (reference sequence). V was shortened by 5 bases and J by 5 bases, with 18 bases between the two germline ends. The CDR3 is CASSARGAVEYGYTF. In nucleotides, the CDR3 is TGTGCCAGCAGCGCAAGAGGGGCGGTGGAGTATGGCTACACCTTC.

The chain recombines TRBV10-1 with TRBJ2-2; D remains unclear. The CDR3 spans 14 residues. Germline V gene data show CDR1 as WNHNN and CDR2 as SYGVQD (reference sequence). With 3 bases removed from V and 2 bases from J, the gap between germline ends came to 7 bases. The CDR3 protein is CASSEVVNTGELFF. The CDR3 DNA sequence: TGCGCCAGCAGTGAAGTAGTAAACACCGGGGAGCTGTTTTTT.

The chain employs TRBV3-1 and TRBJ2-1; a possible D gene is TRBD1 (6 bases). Per the germline V gene, CDR1 is LGHDT and CDR2 is YNNKEL (reference sequence). The CDR3 covers 16 residues. V lost 5 bases and J lost 0, with 14 bases in between. The CDR3 DNA follows: TGTGCCAGCAGCGCCGGGACAATAAGCTCCTACAATGAGCAGTTCTTC. Residues: CASSAGTISSYNEQFF.

The chain links TRBV29-1 to TRBJ2-7; 8 nucleotides line up with TRBD2. The ends lost 5 bases at V and 0 bases at J; junction bases unmatched: 9. Germline assignment: CDR1 SQVTM and CDR2 ANQGSEA. The CDR3 is made up of 15 amino acids. CDR3 nucleotides: TGCAGCGTTCGCACCAGCGGGAGACACTCCTACGAGCAGTACTTC. Protein product: CSVRTSGRHSYEQYF.

This clonotype was recorded at least ten times. The CDR3 DNA reads as TGTGCCAGCAGCCTATCCGGTGGTAGCGGGACCTACGAGCAGTACTTC. Translating gives CASSLSGGSGTYEQYF. The chain uses TRBV7-2 and TRBJ2-7; 8 bases map to TRBD2. Germline CDR1 and CDR2: SGHTA and FQGNSA. V shed 5 bases, J shed 2 bases, and the junction held 11 bases outside the gene matches. The CDR3 length is 16 residues.

The chain is built from TRBV20-1 and TRBJ2-7; D is possibly TRBD1 or TRBD2 (5 bases each). The CDR3 extends over 16 amino acids. V lost 2 bases to trimming and J lost 5 bases, with 22 bases between them. From germline, CDR1 is DFQATT and CDR2 SNEGSKA (reference sequence). The CDR3 DNA reads TGCAGTGCTAGAAACCCTCTGGCTGAGGGGCTCCACGAGCAGTACTTC. It encodes CSARNPLAEGLHEQYF.

In DNA, the CDR3 is TGTGCCAGCAGCTGGGGGGGCTTCTCTGAAGCTTTCTTT. This codes for CASSWGGFSEAFF. This chain uses TRBV11-1 with TRBJ1-1; TRBD1 might be the D (6 bases). CDR1 and CDR2 (germline): SGHAT, FQDESV (reference sequence). V lost 4 bases and J 6 bases, leaving 12 bases between the germline ends. The length of the CDR3 is 13 residues.

In its sample, this clonotype was seen a few times. The chain carries TRBV7-2 and TRBJ2-5; no clear D gene. The V and J ends lost 0 bases and 5 bases respectively, with 13 bases between them. CDR3 size: 15 residues. The germline V gene has CDR1 SGHTA and CDR2 FQGNSA. This CDR3 reads CASSLASLLGETQYF. CDR3 DNA sequence: TGTGCCAGCAGCTTAGCGTCCCTGTTGGGGGAGACCCAGTACTTC.

The V and J genes are TRBV3-1 and TRBJ2-7, with 8 bases fitting TRBD2. The trim removed 5 bases at V and 4 bases at J, leaving 10 bases unmatched. Germline V gene sequence: CDR1 LGHDT, CDR2 YNNKEL (reference sequence). The CDR3 is 15 residues long. The DNA for the CDR3 is TGTGCCAGCAGCTCCACATCCGGGAGGGTATACGAGCAGTACTTC. Its translation is CASSSTSGRVYEQYF.

This chain joins TRBV29-1 and TRBJ2-1; possibly TRBD1 for D (6 bases). CDR3 size: 13 residues. Per the germline V gene, CDR1 is SQVTM and CDR2 is ANQGSEA. V was shortened by 2 bases and J by 4 bases, with 9 bases between the two germline ends. The CDR3 spells CSVERQDYNEQFF. DNA of the CDR3: TGCAGCGTTGAAAGACAGGATTACAATGAGCAGTTCTTC.

This sequence joins TRBV7-9 and TRBJ1-4; D remains ambiguous. The CDR3 is 13 amino acids. Deletions cut 7 bases from V and 2 bases from J, with 8 bases between. The germline V gene encodes CDR1 SEHNR and CDR2 FQNEAQ (reference sequence). The CDR3 spells CASMEGTNEKLFF. The CDR3 nucleotides read TGTGCCAGCATGGAAGGGACTAATGAAAAACTGTTTTTT.

V is TRBV12-3 or TRBV12-4 and J is TRBJ1-5; 8 nucleotides agree with TRBD1. The ends lost 5 bases at V and 6 bases at J; junction bases unmatched: 9. The CDR3 extends over 15 amino acids. The CDR3 region is CASSTVRGPPQPQHF. CDR3 coding DNA: TGTGCCAGCAGTACGGTCAGGGGGCCCCCTCAGCCCCAGCATTTT.

The chain recombines TRBV27 with TRBJ1-4; maybe TRBD1 (6 bases). The CDR3 spans 15 residues. V shed 6 bases and J shed 0 bases, with 11 bases lying between them. CDR1 is MNHEY and CDR2 is SMNVEV in the germline V gene (reference sequence). The CDR3 DNA sequence: TGTGCCAGCAGAGCCGGGACATCAACTAATGAAAAACTGTTTTTT. Protein: CASRAGTSTNEKLFF. The full variable domain, its missing parts supplied by reference TRBV27 and TRBJ1-4, is EAQVTQNPRYLITVTGKKLTVTCSQNMNHEYMSWYRQDPGLGLRQIYYSMNVEVTDKGDVPEGYKVSRKEKRNFPLILESPSPNQTSLYFCASRAGTSTNEKLFFGSGTQLSVL.

The V call is TRBV20-1, the J call TRBJ2-5; 10 nucleotides match TRBD2. The CDR3 extends over 13 amino acids. CDR1 and CDR2 (germline): DFQATT, SNEGSKA (reference sequence). Trimming at V came to 5 bases and at J to 2 bases, leaving 2 bases not matched to a gene. DNA of the CDR3: TGCAGTGCTTATAGCGGGGGGCAAGAGACCCAGTACTTC. This translates into CSAYSGGQETQYF.

This clonotype was seen a handful of times. The chain combines TRBV28 with TRBJ1-2; weak D call: TRBD1 (6 bases). V gave up 2 bases and J gave up 8 bases, with 15 bases separating them. This CDR3 has 14 residues. Germline V CDR1 and CDR2: MDHEN, SYDVKM. CDR3 amino acids: CASSLRGGSRGYTF. CDR3 nucleotide sequence: TGTGCCAGCAGTTTAAGAGGGGGATCACGGGGCTACACCTTC.

The chain recombines TRBV27 with TRBJ2-5; TRBD2 aligns across 8 bases. This CDR3 comprises 13 residues. Per germline, CDR1 MNHEY and CDR2 SMNVEV (reference sequence). Trimming removed 7 bases from V and 3 bases from J; junction bases left unmatched: 4. Written as DNA, the CDR3 is TGTGCCAGCAAAAAACTAGCGGAAGAGACCCAGTACTTC. Its protein product is CASKKLAEETQYF.

This clonotype was counted only a few times. The chain is built from TRBV20-1 and TRBJ2-7, with TRBD2 matching 8 bases. This CDR3 has 13 amino acids. With V trimmed by 6 bases and J by 3 bases, 7 bases remained unmatched. The germline gives CDR1 DFQATT, CDR2 SNEGSKA (reference sequence). The CDR3 bases are TGCAGTGCATACGCCGGGACTAGCTACGAGCAGTACTTC. Translating gives CSAYAGTSYEQYF.

This clonotype was detected only a few times. This chain joins TRBV7-9 and TRBJ1-1; D perhaps matches TRBD1 (6 bases). The CDR3 consists of 13 residues. The V end lost 5 bases, the J end lost 7 bases, and 14 bases lay between the germline ends. From germline, CDR1 is SEHNR and CDR2 FQNEAQ (reference sequence). CDR3 protein: CASSLNRVDEAFF. CDR3 in DNA: TGTGCCAGCAGCCTGAACAGGGTGGATGAAGCTTTCTTT.

The rearrangement uses TRBV5-1 and TRBJ2-2, with D uncertain. Trimming took 3 bases from V and 5 from J, leaving 11 bases between them. In germline, CDR1 is SGHRS, CDR2 YFSETQ. The CDR3 totals 14 residues. CDR3 coding DNA: TGCGCCAGCAGCTCCGGGTCGTCGACCGGGGAGCTGTTTTTT. Amino acids: CASSSGSSTGELFF.

This clonotype was found a few times. The chain carries TRBV11-2 and TRBJ2-4; D unresolved. Germline V CDR1 and CDR2: SGHAT, FQNNGV. The CDR3 is 14 amino acids. The V gene lost 0 bases and the J gene lost 4 bases, with 7 bases spanning the gap. The CDR3 coding sequence is TGTGCCAGCAGCTTAGACAGTTCGAAAAACATTCAGTACTTC. It yields the protein CASSLDSSKNIQYF.

The V call is TRBV12-3 or TRBV12-4, the J call TRBJ2-7, with 8 positions matching TRBD2. Trimming took 5 bases from V and 2 from J; bases not matched to a gene: 2. This CDR3 region has 13 residues. Written as DNA, the CDR3 is TGTGCCAGCAGTGCGGGACTAGCCTACGAGCAGTACTTC. It specifies CASSAGLAYEQYF.

The chain uses TRBV7-2 and TRBJ2-1, with TRBD2 matching 11 bases. The CDR3 spans 15 residues. Germline CDR1 reads SGHTA; CDR2 reads FQGNSA. V trimming: 1 base; J trimming: 8 bases; junction bases outside the gene matches: 4. The CDR3 loop is CASSLDGLAGDEQFF. The CDR3 nucleotides read TGTGCCAGCAGCTTAGACGGACTAGCGGGCGATGAGCAGTTCTTC.

The chain carries TRBV27 and TRBJ1-1; D unresolved. With 5 bases removed from V and 7 bases from J, the gap between germline ends came to 8 bases. Germline V gene lookup returns CDR1 MNHEY and CDR2 SMNVEV (reference sequence). The CDR3 totals 11 residues. The CDR3 nucleotides read TGTGCCAGCAGTGACAACGTTGAAGCTTTCTTT. Encoded protein: CASSDNVEAFF.